The 8 T cell receptor beta chains given below trace back to one sample, sequenced in a study of blood T cell repertoires in COVID-19. Here immunoSEQ multiplex PCR was the method, and the copy in TCRdb shows in-frame clones only, minus some. The sample holds roughly 500,000 clones; about 91% are singletons and the top ten take roughly 0.9%. Material for sequencing was peripheral blood. These receptors were taken from a man between 18 and 35 years old with COVID-19, enrolled during active disease.

This chain connects TRBV12-1 to TRBJ2-1; the table calls TRBD2, which could not be checked here. TRBV12-1 is assigned pseudogene status. The CDR3 loop spans 15 amino acids. CDR3 region: CASSLKRGGGYEQFF. For the CDR3, the DNA is TGTGCCAGCAGCCTTAAAAGGGGCGGGGGATATGAGCAGTTCTTC.

This chain joins TRBV10-3 and TRBJ2-5, with 8 nucleotides matching TRBD2. The junction had 7 bases not matched to a gene; V was cut back by 0 bases and J by 1 base. Germline lookup yields CDR1 ENHRY and CDR2 SYGVKD. CDR3 length equals 17 residues. The CDR3 DNA follows: TGTGCCATCAGTGAGTCGGTACTAGCGGAATCCCAAGAGACCCAGTACTTC. Its protein is CAISESVLAESQETQYF.

The chain joins TRBV10-3 to TRBJ1-1, with 8 nucleotides matching TRBD1. The junction had 9 bases not matched to a gene; V was cut back by 7 bases and J by 2 bases. Germline V gene sequence: CDR1 ENHRY, CDR2 SYGVKD. This CDR3 comprises 15 residues. Written as DNA, the CDR3 is TGTGCCATCAAAACCACAGGGGGGAGTAACACTGAAGCTTTCTTT. Translation: CAIKTTGGSNTEAFF.

V usage is TRBV2 and J usage is TRBJ1-6; 8 bases are a match to TRBD1. The CDR3 covers 13 residues. Germline CDR1 SNHLY, CDR2 FYNNEI. V was pared by 6 bases and J by 14 bases, with 9 bases of the junction left unmatched. The CDR3 nucleotides are TGTGCCAGCAGAGCCGGGACAGGTGTCACCCTCCACTTT. It specifies CASRAGTGVTLHF.

The CDR3 coding sequence is TGTGCCAGCAGTTACTATGGGGGCAGGGGATCCTACGAGCAGTACTTC. Translated, it gives CASSYYGGRGSYEQYF. V usage is TRBV6-2 or TRBV6-3 and J usage is TRBJ2-7; tentatively, D is TRBD1 (6 bases). V lost 1 base, J lost 1 base, and 14 bases lay in between. The germline CDR1 and CDR2 sequences are MNHEY and SVGEGT. This CDR3 has 16 residues.

Here the CDR3 DNA reads TGTGCCAGCAGCCTCCCGGGGAGGACGAACATGGGATCTAACTATGGCTACACCTTC. The encoded protein is CASSLPGRTNMGSNYGYTF. The J gene is TRBJ1-2, the V gene TRBV5-8, with D unresolved. The V end lost 4 bases, the J end lost 0 bases, and 25 bases lay between the germline ends. Germline V gives CDR1 SGHTS, CDR2 YDEGEE. The CDR3 length is 19 residues. Filled out from reference TRBV5-8 and TRBJ1-2, the complete variable domain reads EAGVTQSPTHLIKTRGQQATLRCSPISGHTSVYWYQQALGLGLQFLLWYDEGEERNRGNFPPRFSGRQFPNYSSELNVNALELEDSALYLCASSLPGRTNMGSNYGYTFGSGTRLTVV.

This chain joins TRBV18 and TRBJ2-5; 10 positions agree with TRBD1. This CDR3 has 16 residues. CDR1 is KGHSH and CDR2 is LQKENI in the germline V gene. The J segment lost 5 bases and the V segment lost 6 bases, leaving 12 bases of the junction unmatched. CDR3 protein: CASSPRTGGSGETQYF. The CDR3 coding sequence is TGTGCCAGCTCTCCCCGGACAGGGGGATCGGGGGAGACCCAGTACTTC.

This clone was seen only once. The J gene is TRBJ1-5, the V gene TRBV27, with D perhaps matching TRBD1 (5 bases). Germline CDR1 MNHEY, CDR2 SMNVEV (reference sequence). There are 14 residues in the CDR3. V was pared by 5 bases and J by 5 bases, with 13 bases between. The CDR3 DNA sequence: TGTGCCAGCAGTCAACGGGGGGGTTATCAGCCCCAGCATTTT. Protein: CASSQRGGYQPQHF.